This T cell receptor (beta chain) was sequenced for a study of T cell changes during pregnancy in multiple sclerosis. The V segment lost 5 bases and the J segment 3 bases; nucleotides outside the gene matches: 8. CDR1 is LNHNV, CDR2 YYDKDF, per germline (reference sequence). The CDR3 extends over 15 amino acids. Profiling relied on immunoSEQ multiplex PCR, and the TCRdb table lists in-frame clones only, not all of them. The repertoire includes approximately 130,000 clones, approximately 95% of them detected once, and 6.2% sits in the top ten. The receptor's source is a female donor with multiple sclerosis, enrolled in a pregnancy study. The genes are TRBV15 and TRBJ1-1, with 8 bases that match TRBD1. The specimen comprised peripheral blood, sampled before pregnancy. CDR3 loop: CATSGPGGGYTEAFF. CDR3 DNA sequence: TGTGCCACCAGCGGTCCAGGGGGCGGGTACACTGAAGCTTTCTTT.